The TCR beta chain under discussion was sequenced for a study of T-cell reconstitution after alpha-beta-depleted transplantation in children. Findings and limits, study-wide: Approximately two months post-transplant, alpha-beta T cells reportedly originated from several hundred expanded graft clones. The high TCRbeta diversity at day 60 in some patients came from surviving recipient T cells and thymic progenitors. A year had passed since transplant, and T-cell counts and diversity by then came mostly from newly produced T cells.

This clonotype showed up just a few times. Antigen specificity is unknown. A TCRbeta library incorporating unique molecular identifiers was prepared. TCRdb reprocessed the PCR reads via MiXCR and lists one record per CDR3 protein. Of some 450,000 distinct CDR3 sequences listed, approximately 41% are singletons. The CDR3 loop spans 16 amino acids. The V segment lost 1 base and the J segment 7 bases; nucleotides outside the gene matches: 10. Germline-derived CDR1 and CDR2 are SGHDN and FVKESK. The rearrangement joins TRBV14 to TRBJ1-2; 9 bases line up with TRBD1. The sequencing used PBMCs, collected before TCRalphabeta/CD19-depleted stem cell transplant. This receptor was obtained from a girl aged 2 to 10 with aplastic anemia, due to receive a stem cell transplant. CDR3 bases: TGTGCCAGCAGCCAAGTCGGAGCGGGACAGGGAAGTGGCTACACCTTC. Its protein is CASSQVGAGQGSGYTF.